One sample yielded the 9 T cell receptor beta chains listed below, sequenced in a study of cytomegalovirus exposure and HLA in healthy donors. PCR used 60 Vbeta primers and 13 Jbeta primers. Assay used: immunoSEQ multiplex PCR; TCRdb lists only in-frame clones, some missing. The sample lists 150,000 to 200,000 clones; 76% were seen once. The source material was PBMCs. These receptors were obtained from a male donor in good health and CMV-seronegative.

This clone has a single count. The rearrangement joins TRBV4-3 to TRBJ2-5, with 14 bases lining up with TRBD2. The CDR3 consists of 15 residues. Trimming took 3 bases from V and 7 from J; bases not matched to a gene: 4. Germline V gene sequence: CDR1 LGHNA, CDR2 YSLEER. The CDR3 sequence is CASSQTSGRAGTQYF. The CDR3 coding sequence is TGCGCCAGCAGCCAGACTAGCGGGAGGGCCGGGACCCAGTACTTC.

The chain joins TRBV5-1 to TRBJ2-5, with D tentatively TRBD2 (6 bases). This CDR3 has 14 amino acids. CDR1 is SGHRS and CDR2 is YFSETQ in the germline V gene. Trimming left V 4 bases short and J 5 bases short, with 15 bases between. The CDR3, as DNA: TGCGCCAGCAGCAACGGACTATTTGGGGAGACCCAGTACTTC. This translates into CASSNGLFGETQYF.

This chain uses TRBV5-5 with TRBJ1-2, with D unresolved. CDR1 and CDR2 from the germline V gene are SGHKS and YYEKEE (reference sequence). Trimming cost V 0 bases and J 4 bases, with 10 bases left between them. The CDR3 totals 14 residues. CDR3 sequence: CASSLGGSSYGYTF. DNA of the CDR3: TGTGCCAGCAGCTTGGGCGGCAGCTCCTATGGCTACACCTTC.

This clone was seen a few times. This chain links TRBV9 with TRBJ2-1, with TRBD2 matching 7 bases. The CDR3 totals 17 residues. The germline CDR1 and CDR2 sequences are SGDLS and YYNGEE. Losses at the gene ends were 4 bases for V and 4 bases for J; bases not matched to a gene: 14. The chain's CDR3 is CASSPRPRGDKYNEQFF. CDR3 bases: TGTGCCAGCAGCCCTCGACCCCGGGGGGATAAGTACAATGAGCAGTTCTTC.

This clone has more than one count but fewer than ten. The chain combines TRBV5-4 with TRBJ2-3; the D gene is possibly TRBD2 (5 bases). The germline CDR1 and CDR2 sequences are SGHNT and YYREEE (reference sequence). This CDR3 contains 13 residues. Deletions cut 5 bases from V and 2 bases from J, with 9 bases between. The CDR3 protein is CASRADATDTQYF. DNA for the CDR3: TGTGCCAGCAGAGCGGACGCCACAGATACGCAGTATTTT.

The chain recombines TRBV7-6 with TRBJ1-1; perhaps TRBD1 as D (5 bases). Germline V gene lookup returns CDR1 SGHVS and CDR2 FNYEAQ. V lost 5 bases, J lost 4 bases, and 11 bases lay in between. The CDR3 has 13 residues. The CDR3 reads CASSVQGGTEAFF. The CDR3 DNA follows: TGTGCCAGCAGCGTGCAGGGTGGCACTGAAGCTTTCTTT.

This clone appeared once. V is TRBV5-1 and J is TRBJ2-2; D is uncertain. Trimming left V 4 bases short and J 1 base short, with 5 bases between. The germline V gene encodes CDR1 SGHRS and CDR2 YFSETQ. This CDR3 spans 13 amino acids. CDR3 coding DNA: TGCGCCAGCAGCACCGGGAACACCGGGGAGCTGTTTTTT. It encodes CASSTGNTGELFF.

In DNA form, the CDR3 reads TGTGCCAGTACCGACGGGGGGGTCCGGGAGACCCAGTACTTC. It yields the protein CASTDGGVRETQYF. V usage is TRBV19 and J usage is TRBJ2-5, with 8 bases aligning to TRBD2. V gave up 7 bases and J gave up 5 bases; unmatched junction bases: 9. Germline CDR1 and CDR2: LNHDA and SQIVND (reference sequence). The CDR3 runs to 14 residues.

The chain joins TRBV7-2 to TRBJ1-5; D gene unclear. The germline V and J ends were trimmed by 5 bases and 0 bases, with 8 bases remaining between them. The CDR3 contains 14 residues. Germline CDR1 is SGHTA and CDR2 is FQGNSA. Here the CDR3 DNA reads TGTGCCAGCAGCGTCTCCTATAGCAATCAGCCCCAGCATTTT. It yields the protein CASSVSYSNQPQHF. The variable domain in full, completed from reference TRBV7-2 and TRBJ1-5, reads GAGVSQSPSNKVTEKGKDVELRCDPISGHTALYWYRQSLGQGLEFLIYFQGNSAPDKSGLPSDRFSAERTGGSVSTLTIQRTQQEDSAVYLCASSVSYSNQPQHFGDGTRLSIL.